What follows are 16 T cell receptor beta chains derived from one specimen sequenced in a study of OX40 agonist ivuxolimab in advanced cancers. Sequencing was performed with immunoSEQ multiplex PCR; in TCRdb, only in-frame clones are kept and a portion is missing. The sample consists of tens of thousands of clones, roughly 92% of them appearing once. Material: CD4+ or CD8+ T cells sorted from blood, obtained in a trial of the OX40 agonist ivuxolimab. These receptors were collected from an adult with an advanced solid tumor such as melanoma, head and neck, liver or kidney cancer.

This sequence joins TRBV4-2 and TRBJ1-1; the D gene is possibly TRBD1 (5 bases). The CDR3 extends over 13 amino acids. CDR1 and CDR2 from the germline V gene are LGHNA and YNFKEQ. Between the trimmed V and J ends, which lost 2 bases and 7 bases, there was a span of 11 bases. The CDR3 DNA reads as TGTGCCAGCAGCCAACAACTGACAGTTGAAGCTTTCTTT. It encodes CASSQQLTVEAFF.

The chain couples TRBV12-5 to TRBJ1-2; maybe TRBD1 (5 bases). The CDR3 sequence is 16 residues long. Germline V gives CDR1 LGHNT, CDR2 FRNRAP. The V end was cut by 2 bases, the J end by 5 bases, with 18 bases between. The CDR3 loop is CASGLIRGEGSYGYTF. CDR3 coding DNA: TGTGCTAGTGGTTTGATCCGGGGGGAGGGTTCGTATGGCTACACCTTC. The whole variable domain, remainder taken from reference TRBV12-5 and TRBJ1-2, is DARVTQTPRHKVTEMGQEVTMRCQPILGHNTVFWYRQTMMQGLELLAYFRNRAPLDDSGMPKDRFSAEMPDATLATLKIQPSEPRDSAVYFCASGLIRGEGSYGYTFGSGTRLTVV.

This rearrangement joins TRBV30 to TRBJ1-2, with D unclear. Germline-derived CDR1 and CDR2 are GTSNPN and SVGIG (reference sequence). The CDR3 loop spans 13 amino acids. Trimming removed 3 bases at V and 4 bases at J, with 12 bases between. This CDR3 is CAWRSVGPYGYTF. The CDR3 DNA is TGTGCCTGGAGGAGCGTAGGGCCCTATGGCTACACCTTC.

The V call is TRBV5-1, the J call TRBJ1-3, with 7 bases that match TRBD1. The germline V gene encodes CDR1 SGHRS and CDR2 YFSETQ. V lost 2 bases to trimming and J lost 0 bases; unmatched junction nucleotides: 2. This CDR3 spans 15 amino acids. CDR3 protein: CASSFQGGSGNTIYF. The CDR3 nucleotides read TGCGCCAGCAGCTTTCAGGGGGGCTCTGGAAACACCATATATTTT.

The chain combines TRBV7-8 with TRBJ1-4; D might be TRBD1 (6 bases). The germline V gene encodes CDR1 SGHVS and CDR2 FQNEAQ. Trimming shortened V by 1 base and J by 5 bases, and 8 bases separated the two germline ends. The length of the CDR3 is 14 residues. The CDR3 DNA reads as TGTGCCAGCAGCTTAGTAGGGGGGAATGAAAAACTGTTTTTT. Its protein product is CASSLVGGNEKLFF.

This rearrangement joins TRBV18 to TRBJ2-7, with D possibly being TRBD1 (6 bases). V lost 8 bases to trimming and J lost 5 bases, with 19 bases between them. The CDR3 covers 14 residues. Germline CDR1 reads KGHSH; CDR2 reads LQKENI. The CDR3 DNA sequence: TGTGCCAGCAATCCACAGGGCAGGGAGAACGAGCAGTACTTC. It encodes CASNPQGRENEQYF. Complete variable domain (other parts from reference TRBV18 and TRBJ2-7): NAGVMQNPRHLVRRRGQEARLRCSPMKGHSHVYWYRQLPEEGLKFMVYLQKENIIDESGMPKERFSAEFPKEGPSILRIQQVVRGDSAAYFCASNPQGRENEQYFGPGTRLTVT.

The chain couples TRBV14 to TRBJ1-2, with TRBD1 matching over 7 bases. The CDR3 length is 13 residues. The ends lost 6 bases at V and 3 bases at J; junction bases unmatched: 4. The germline V gene encodes CDR1 SGHDN and CDR2 FVKESK. The chain's CDR3 is CASSFGTDYGYTF. The CDR3 DNA is TGTGCCAGCAGTTTCGGGACAGACTATGGCTACACCTTC. The full variable domain, rest sourced from reference TRBV14 and TRBJ1-2, is EAGVTQFPSHSVIEKGQTVTLRCDPISGHDNLYWYRRVMGKEIKFLLHFVKESKQDESGMPNNRFLAERTGGTYSTLKVQPAELEDSGVYFCASSFGTDYGYTFGSGTRLTVV.

The chain joins TRBV5-4 to TRBJ1-1; maybe TRBD1 (6 bases). Germline lookup yields CDR1 SGHNT and CDR2 YYREEE (reference sequence). Trimming left V 4 bases short and J 4 bases short, with 11 bases between. This CDR3 has 13 residues. This CDR3 is CASSIPQGTEAFF. CDR3 sequence (DNA): TGTGCCAGCAGCATCCCACAGGGCACTGAAGCTTTCTTT.

This clone was recorded a few times. V usage is TRBV19 and J usage is TRBJ1-1; 9 nucleotides line up with TRBD1. V shed 3 bases, J shed 4 bases, and the junction held 3 bases outside the gene matches. The CDR3 has 14 residues. Germline V lookup: CDR1 LNHDA, CDR2 SQIVND (reference sequence). This CDR3 is CASSIRTGVTEAFF. The CDR3 DNA is TGTGCCAGTAGTATTCGGACAGGGGTCACTGAAGCTTTCTTT.

On this clone itself: In the same sample, other DNA sequences code for this CDR3. This sequence joins TRBV6-5 and TRBJ2-1; 8 nucleotides align to TRBD2. CDR3 length equals 14 residues. The V gene's germline CDR1 is MNHEY and CDR2 SVGAGI. V shed 6 bases and J 4 bases; nucleotides not matched to a gene: 5. CDR3 nucleotide sequence: TGTGCCAGCAGACCCGGACTAGCTTACAATGAGCAGTTCTTC. This sequence encodes CASRPGLAYNEQFF.

This clone was counted once. The gene calls are TRBV7-8 and TRBJ2-7, with TRBD2 matching 9 bases. Germline V lookup: CDR1 SGHVS, CDR2 FQNEAQ. The CDR3 runs to 16 residues. The J segment lost 0 bases and the V segment lost 5 bases, leaving 8 bases of the junction unmatched. CDR3 protein: CASSPYLSGSSYEQYF. The CDR3 DNA reads TGTGCCAGCAGCCCCTACCTTAGCGGGAGCTCCTACGAGCAGTACTTC.

This clone was observed a handful of times. This chain links TRBV7-9 with TRBJ2-7; 8 bases line up with TRBD1. Losses at the gene ends were 5 bases for V and 3 bases for J; bases not matched to a gene: 6. The CDR3 covers 14 residues. Germline V gene data show CDR1 as SEHNR and CDR2 as FQNEAQ (reference sequence). The CDR3 is CASSHGQGVYEQYF. The CDR3 DNA sequence: TGTGCCAGCAGCCACGGACAGGGAGTCTACGAGCAGTACTTC.

The chain links TRBV11-2 to TRBJ2-1, with a possible D match to TRBD2 (6 bases). Germline assignment: CDR1 SGHAT and CDR2 FQNNGV. This CDR3 contains 13 residues. V was shortened by 1 base and J by 9 bases, with 10 bases between the two germline ends. CDR3 nucleotides: TGTGCCAGCAGCTTAGTTCAGGGAGGTGAGCAGTTCTTC. Amino acid sequence: CASSLVQGGEQFF.

The chain uses TRBV4-1 and TRBJ1-2; 7 positions agree with TRBD1. The J segment lost 7 bases and the V segment lost 2 bases, leaving 16 bases of the junction unmatched. Germline-derived CDR1 and CDR2 are MGHRA and YSYEKL. The CDR3 covers 17 residues. DNA for the CDR3: TGCGCCAGCAGCCAAAACCCGCCCCCCAGGGACAGAAGTGGCTACACCTTC. Translated: CASSQNPPPRDRSGYTF.

The chain links TRBV5-1 to TRBJ2-3; unclear D gene. V dropped 2 bases and J dropped 2 bases, with 9 bases sitting between them. The CDR3 spans 14 residues. Germline CDR1 reads SGHRS; CDR2 reads YFSETQ. Here the CDR3 DNA reads TGCGCCAGCAGCTTAGGCGAACCCACAGATACGCAGTATTTT. Translated: CASSLGEPTDTQYF.

This clone occurred once. The chain combines TRBV28 with TRBJ1-2; D remains ambiguous. The germline V gene encodes CDR1 MDHEN and CDR2 SYDVKM. The CDR3 runs to 14 residues. Trimming cost V 1 base and J 2 bases, with 8 bases left between them. The CDR3 nucleotides read TGTGCCAGCAGTTTATATAACCAAAACTATGGCTACACCTTC. This codes for CASSLYNQNYGYTF.